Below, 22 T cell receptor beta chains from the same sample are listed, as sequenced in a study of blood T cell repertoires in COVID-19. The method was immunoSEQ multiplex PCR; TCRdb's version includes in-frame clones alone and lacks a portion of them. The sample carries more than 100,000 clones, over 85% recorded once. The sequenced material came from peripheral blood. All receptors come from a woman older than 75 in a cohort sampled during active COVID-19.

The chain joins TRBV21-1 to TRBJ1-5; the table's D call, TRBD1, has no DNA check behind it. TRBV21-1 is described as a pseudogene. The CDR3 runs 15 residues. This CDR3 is CASSKREQGRQPQHF. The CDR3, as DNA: TGTGCCAGCAGCAAACGGGAACAGGGAAGGCAGCCCCAGCATTTT.

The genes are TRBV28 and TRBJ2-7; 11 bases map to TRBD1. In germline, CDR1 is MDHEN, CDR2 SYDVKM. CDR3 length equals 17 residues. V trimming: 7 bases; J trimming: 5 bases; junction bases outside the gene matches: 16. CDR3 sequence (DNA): TGTGCCAGCAACCTCCGGGACAGGGGGAAAGCGGGGGACGAGCAGTACTTC. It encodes CASNLRDRGKAGDEQYF.

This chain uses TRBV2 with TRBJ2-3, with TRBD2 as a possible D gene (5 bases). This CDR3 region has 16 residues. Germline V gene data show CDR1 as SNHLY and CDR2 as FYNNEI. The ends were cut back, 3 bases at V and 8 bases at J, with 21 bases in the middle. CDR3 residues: CASSERPAARSGTQYF. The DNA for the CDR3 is TGTGCCAGCAGTGAGAGACCAGCGGCCCGGTCGGGTACGCAGTATTTT.

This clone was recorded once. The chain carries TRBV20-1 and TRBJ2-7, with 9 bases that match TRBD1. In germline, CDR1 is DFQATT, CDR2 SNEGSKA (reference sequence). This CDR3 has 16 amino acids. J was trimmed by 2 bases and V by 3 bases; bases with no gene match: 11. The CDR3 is CSASGAGTGNAYEQYF. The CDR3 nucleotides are TGCAGTGCTAGTGGTGCCGGGACAGGGAATGCCTACGAGCAGTACTTC.

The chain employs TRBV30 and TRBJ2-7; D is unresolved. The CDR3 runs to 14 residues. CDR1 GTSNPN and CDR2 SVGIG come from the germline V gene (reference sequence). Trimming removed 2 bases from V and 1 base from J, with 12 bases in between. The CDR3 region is CAWSKLPRSYEQYF. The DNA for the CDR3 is TGTGCCTGGAGTAAGCTCCCGCGGTCCTACGAGCAGTACTTC.

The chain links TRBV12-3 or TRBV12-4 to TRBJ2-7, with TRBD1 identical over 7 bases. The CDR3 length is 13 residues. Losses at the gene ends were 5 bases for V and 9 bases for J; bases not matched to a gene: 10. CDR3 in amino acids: CASSVQQGLGQYF. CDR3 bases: TGTGCCAGCAGTGTACAACAGGGGCTCGGGCAGTACTTC.

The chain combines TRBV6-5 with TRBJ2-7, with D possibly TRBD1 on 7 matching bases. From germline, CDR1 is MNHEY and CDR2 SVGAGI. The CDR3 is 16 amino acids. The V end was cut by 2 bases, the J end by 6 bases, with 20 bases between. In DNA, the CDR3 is TGTGCCAGCAGTTACCTAACAGGGGCGCTGGAGGGCGAGCAGTACTTC. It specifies CASSYLTGALEGEQYF.

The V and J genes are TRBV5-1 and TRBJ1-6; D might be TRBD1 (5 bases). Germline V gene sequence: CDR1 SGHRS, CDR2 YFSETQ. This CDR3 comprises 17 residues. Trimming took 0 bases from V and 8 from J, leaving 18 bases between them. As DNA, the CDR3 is TGCGCCAGCAGCTTGGCCGCTGGGGGGTCGCAGCATTCACCCCTCCACTTT. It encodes CASSLAAGGSQHSPLHF.

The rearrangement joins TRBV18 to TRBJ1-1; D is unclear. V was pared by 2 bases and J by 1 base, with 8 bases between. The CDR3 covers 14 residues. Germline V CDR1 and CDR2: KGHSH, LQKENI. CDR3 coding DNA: TGTGCCAGCTCACCAGTAACACCGAACACTGAAGCTTTCTTT. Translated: CASSPVTPNTEAFF.

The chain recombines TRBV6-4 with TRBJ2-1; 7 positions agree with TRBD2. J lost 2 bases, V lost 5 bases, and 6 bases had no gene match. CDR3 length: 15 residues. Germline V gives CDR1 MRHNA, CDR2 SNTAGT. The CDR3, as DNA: TGTGCCAGCAGTCCTAGCGGTACTACCTACAATGAGCAGTTCTTC. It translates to CASSPSGTTYNEQFF.

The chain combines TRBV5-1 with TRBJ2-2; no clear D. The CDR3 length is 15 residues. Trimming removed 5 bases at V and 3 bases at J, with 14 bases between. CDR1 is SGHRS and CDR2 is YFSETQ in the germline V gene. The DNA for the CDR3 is TGCGCCAGCAGTACCCGGCTGGCGGACACCGGGGAGCTGTTTTTT. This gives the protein CASSTRLADTGELFF.

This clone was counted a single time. The CDR3 coding sequence is TGTGCCAGTAGGCCCCGGGGACAACTTAACTATGGCTACACCTTC. This gives the protein CASRPRGQLNYGYTF. The chain combines TRBV19 with TRBJ1-2; D possibly corresponds to TRBD1 (6 bases). This CDR3 is built from 15 residues. Germline V gives CDR1 LNHDA, CDR2 SQIVND (reference sequence). The germline V and J ends were trimmed by 6 bases and 1 base, with 15 bases remaining between them.

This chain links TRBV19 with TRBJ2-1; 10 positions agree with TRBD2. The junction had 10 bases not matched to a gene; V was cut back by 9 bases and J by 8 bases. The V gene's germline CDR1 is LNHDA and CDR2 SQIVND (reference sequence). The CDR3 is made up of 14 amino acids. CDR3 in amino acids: CASRPSGSSDEQFF. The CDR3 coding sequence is TGTGCCAGCCGTCCTAGCGGGAGTAGCGATGAGCAGTTCTTC.

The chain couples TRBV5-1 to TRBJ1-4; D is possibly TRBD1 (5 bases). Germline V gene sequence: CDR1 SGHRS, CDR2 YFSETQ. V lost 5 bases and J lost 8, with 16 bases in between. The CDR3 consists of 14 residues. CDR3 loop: CASRTGAGREKLFF. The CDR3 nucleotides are TGCGCCAGCAGGACCGGGGCCGGGAGGGAAAAACTGTTTTTT. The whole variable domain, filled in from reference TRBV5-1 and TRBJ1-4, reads KAGVTQTPRYLIKTRGQQVTLSCSPISGHRSVSWYQQTPGQGLQFLFEYFSETQRNKGNFPGRFSGRQFSNSRSEMNVSTLELGDSALYLCASRTGAGREKLFFGSGTQLSVL.

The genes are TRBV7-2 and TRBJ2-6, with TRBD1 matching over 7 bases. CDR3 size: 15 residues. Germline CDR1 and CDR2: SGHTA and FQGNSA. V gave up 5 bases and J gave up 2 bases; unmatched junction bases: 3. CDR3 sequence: CASSQGQPGANVLTF. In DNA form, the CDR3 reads TGTGCCAGCAGCCAGGGACAGCCTGGGGCCAACGTCCTGACTTTC. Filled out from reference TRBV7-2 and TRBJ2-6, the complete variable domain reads GAGVSQSPSNKVTEKGKDVELRCDPISGHTALYWYRQSLGQGLEFLIYFQGNSAPDKSGLPSDRFSAERTGGSVSTLTIQRTQQEDSAVYLCASSQGQPGANVLTFGAGSRLTVL.

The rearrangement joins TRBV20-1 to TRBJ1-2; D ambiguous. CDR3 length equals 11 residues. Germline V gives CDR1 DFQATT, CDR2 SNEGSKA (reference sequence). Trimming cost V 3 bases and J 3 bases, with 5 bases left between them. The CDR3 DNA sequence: TGCAGTGCTAGCGCGGACTATGGCTACACCTTC. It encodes CSASADYGYTF.

CDR3 protein: CASSHPESSYEQYF. The CDR3 bases are TGTGCCAGCAGCCACCCCGAGAGCTCCTACGAGCAGTACTTC. V usage is TRBV6-6 and J usage is TRBJ2-7, with D hard to call. CDR1 and CDR2 (germline): MNHNY, SVGAGI (reference sequence). This CDR3 contains 14 residues. Trimming took off 6 bases at V and 0 bases at J, with 12 bases between the two ends.

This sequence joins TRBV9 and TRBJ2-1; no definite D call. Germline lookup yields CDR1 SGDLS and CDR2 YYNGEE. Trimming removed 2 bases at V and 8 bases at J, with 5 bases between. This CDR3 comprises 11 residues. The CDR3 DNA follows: TGTGCCAGCAGCGTTCGCGATGAGCAGTTCTTC. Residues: CASSVRDEQFF. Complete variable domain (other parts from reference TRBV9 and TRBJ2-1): DSGVTQTPKHLITATGQRVTLRCSPRSGDLSVYWYQQSLDQGLQFLIQYYNGEERAKGNILERFSAQQFPDLHSELNLSSLELGDSALYFCASSVRDEQFFGPGTRLTVL.

The CDR3 coding sequence is TGTGCCAGCAGCCTACAGGGATCGGGAAGTGAAGCTTTCTTT. Amino acid sequence: CASSLQGSGSEAFF. The chain is built from TRBV3-1 (or the pseudogene TRBV3-2) and TRBJ1-1, with D possibly TRBD1 on 6 matching bases. There are 14 residues in the CDR3. CDR1 is LGHDT, CDR2 YNNKEL, per germline (reference sequence). Trimming left V 4 bases short and J 7 bases short, with 16 bases between.

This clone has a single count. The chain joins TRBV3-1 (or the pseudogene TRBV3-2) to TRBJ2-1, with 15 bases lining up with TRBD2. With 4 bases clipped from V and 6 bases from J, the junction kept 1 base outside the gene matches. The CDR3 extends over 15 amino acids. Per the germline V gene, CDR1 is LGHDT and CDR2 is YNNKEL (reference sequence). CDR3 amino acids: CASSLGLAGGNEQFF. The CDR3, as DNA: TGTGCCAGCAGCCTGGGACTAGCGGGGGGCAATGAGCAGTTCTTC.

In DNA, the CDR3 is TGTGCCAGCAGCTTCAATTTCGGCAGGGATAATTCACCCCTCCACTTT. Translating gives CASSFNFGRDNSPLHF. The chain links TRBV5-4 to TRBJ1-6, with a possible D match to TRBD1 (5 bases). The CDR3 length is 16 residues. CDR1 SGHNT and CDR2 YYREEE come from the germline V gene (reference sequence). Trimming removed 2 bases from V and 5 bases from J, with 14 bases in between.

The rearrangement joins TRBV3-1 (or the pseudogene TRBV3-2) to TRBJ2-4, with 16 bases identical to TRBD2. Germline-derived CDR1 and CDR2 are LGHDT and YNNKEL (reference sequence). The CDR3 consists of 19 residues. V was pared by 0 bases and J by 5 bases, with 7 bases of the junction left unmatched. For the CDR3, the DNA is TGTGCCAGCAGCCAAGATCGGGGACTAGCGGGGGGGCCCCAAAACATTCAGTACTTC. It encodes CASSQDRGLAGGPQNIQYF.